The sequence of this TCR beta chain was determined in a study of blood T cell repertoires in COVID-19. Looking at the study overall: T cells, B-cell-depleted T cells, or PBMCs provided the cDNA or gDNA that served as material.

The germline V gene has CDR1 MDHEN and CDR2 SYDVKM. V lost 2 bases and J lost 5, with 13 bases in between. This CDR3 contains 15 residues. Per the original data handling: Using reference gene primer amplification, nucleated cell counts were estimated. The data were produced by immunoSEQ multiplex PCR, yet TCRdb's version contains in-frame clones alone and is incomplete. V, J and clone size are taken as reported in that table, and D and trimming were inferred from the DNA itself. The table records approximately 260,000 clones, about nine tenths of them present only once. This receptor was obtained from a man in his sixties who had recovered from COVID-19. Sequenced sample: peripheral blood. V usage is TRBV28 and J usage is TRBJ1-5; no clear D. CDR3 residues: CASSLRGGYDQPQHF. Written as DNA, the CDR3 is TGTGCCAGCAGTTTACGGGGTGGCTACGATCAGCCCCAGCATTTT. The full variable domain, in which reference TRBV28 and TRBJ1-5 provide the parts outside the CDR3, is DVKVTQSSRYLVKRTGEKVFLECVQDMDHENMFWYRQDPGLGLRLIYFSYDVKMKEKGDIPEGYSVSREKKERFSLILESASTNQTSMYLCASSLRGGYDQPQHFGDGTRLSIL.